Below are 29 T cell receptor beta chains sequenced from a single sample in a study of blood T cell repertoires in COVID-19. Produced via immunoSEQ multiplex PCR; TCRdb's table is partial and in-frame only. The data contain about 48,000 clones, approximately 89% of them singletons. Sequencing was carried out using peripheral blood. The receptors were gathered from a woman older than 75 with acute or convalescent COVID-19.

CDR3 protein: CASSKRQGGGYTF. CDR3 DNA: TGTGCCAGCAGCAAACGACAGGGGGGCGGCTACACCTTC. The chain combines TRBV21-1 with TRBJ1-2; the table's D call TRBD1 went unverified against the DNA. TRBV21-1 is designated a pseudogene. There are 13 residues in the CDR3.

V and J are TRBV3-1 (or the pseudogene TRBV3-2) and TRBJ1-5; 8 nucleotides agree with TRBD1. There are 15 residues in the CDR3. V shed 1 base and J 4 bases; nucleotides not matched to a gene: 3. Germline CDR1 LGHDT, CDR2 YNNKEL (reference sequence). As DNA, the CDR3 is TGTGCCAGCAGCCAAGGCGGACAGGGAAATCAGCCCCAGCATTTT. Protein: CASSQGGQGNQPQHF.

This clone occurred once. V gene TRBV2 combines with J gene TRBJ2-7; the match to TRBD2 covers 16 bases. The junction had 6 bases not matched to a gene; V was cut back by 6 bases and J by 7 bases. Per germline, CDR1 SNHLY and CDR2 FYNNEI. This CDR3 has 15 residues. CDR3 nucleotide sequence: TGTGCCAGCAGAGGGACTAGCGGGGGGGCCGGAGAGCAGTACTTC. It yields the protein CASRGTSGGAGEQYF.

The genes are TRBV2 and TRBJ2-7; 11 bases are a match to TRBD1. In germline, CDR1 is SNHLY, CDR2 FYNNEI. The CDR3 totals 12 residues. The J segment lost 6 bases and the V segment lost 6 bases, leaving 1 base of the junction unmatched. CDR3 amino acids: CASRGTGGEQYF. The CDR3 DNA reads TGTGCCAGCAGGGGGACAGGGGGCGAGCAGTACTTC.

The rearrangement links TRBV28 to TRBJ2-7; 8 bases map to TRBD1. V shed 6 bases, J shed 3 bases, and the junction held 4 bases outside the gene matches. CDR3 size: 13 residues. Germline V CDR1 and CDR2: MDHEN, SYDVKM. The CDR3 reads CASSPGTGYEQYV. The DNA for the CDR3 is TGTGCCAGCAGCCCCGGGACAGGCTACGAGCAGTACGTC.

This chain uses TRBV6-6 with TRBJ2-7; 10 positions match TRBD1. Germline V gives CDR1 MNHNY, CDR2 SVGAGI (reference sequence). The CDR3 runs 14 residues. Trimming at V came to 5 bases and at J to 7 bases, leaving 8 bases not matched to a gene. This CDR3 is CASSGTGESGEQYV. For the CDR3, the DNA is TGTGCCAGCAGTGGGACAGGGGAATCGGGGGAGCAGTACGTC.

The V and J genes are TRBV14 and TRBJ1-1; D is ambiguous. CDR1 is SGHDN, CDR2 FVKESK, per germline. This CDR3 has 17 residues. V was trimmed by 1 base and J by 0 bases, leaving 15 bases between them. The CDR3 sequence is CASSQGRVGSLNTEAFF. As DNA, the CDR3 is TGTGCCAGCAGCCAAGGTCGGGTAGGCAGCTTGAACACTGAAGCTTTCTTT.

The CDR3: CASSLSGRTEAFF. The CDR3 coding sequence is TGTGCCAGCAGCTTATCGGGGAGGACTGAAGCTTTCTTT. V usage is TRBV11-2 and J usage is TRBJ1-1; D ambiguous. Germline loops: CDR1 SGHAT, CDR2 FQNNGV. The ends were cut back, 2 bases at V and 5 bases at J, with 9 bases in the middle. CDR3 length: 13 amino acids.

V and J are TRBV19 and TRBJ2-5, with D unresolved. V was shortened by 10 bases and J by 5 bases, with 11 bases between the two germline ends. CDR1 and CDR2 from the germline V gene are LNHDA and SQIVND (reference sequence). This CDR3 is 11 amino acids long. DNA for the CDR3: TGTGCCACATTCCAGAGGGAGACCCAGTACTTC. It yields the protein CATFQRETQYF.

V usage is TRBV3-1 (or the pseudogene TRBV3-2) and J usage is TRBJ1-4; 8 nucleotides line up with TRBD1. The CDR3 sequence is 16 residues long. V was pared by 4 bases and J by 0 bases, with 4 bases of the junction left unmatched. Germline assignment: CDR1 LGHDT and CDR2 YNNKEL (reference sequence). The CDR3 DNA sequence: TGTGCCAGCAGCCGTGGGACAGGTGCAACTAATGAAAAACTGTTTTTT. Residues: CASSRGTGATNEKLFF.

V is TRBV5-1 and J is TRBJ2-5; a possible D gene is TRBD2 (5 bases). The V and J ends lost 0 bases and 1 base respectively, with 10 bases between them. CDR3 size: 15 residues. The germline CDR1 and CDR2 sequences are SGHRS and YFSETQ. CDR3 sequence: CASSLAGLAQETQYF. CDR3 in DNA: TGCGCCAGCAGCTTGGCCGGGCTAGCCCAAGAGACCCAGTACTTC.

The chain has TRBV3-1 (or the pseudogene TRBV3-2) and TRBJ2-5; D gene uncertain. Germline lookup yields CDR1 LGHDT and CDR2 YNNKEL (reference sequence). The CDR3 runs 15 residues. The V end lost 0 bases, the J end lost 6 bases, and 14 bases lay between the germline ends. The CDR3 spells CASSQDSTRKKTQYF. DNA of the CDR3: TGTGCCAGCAGCCAAGATTCAACACGTAAGAAGACCCAGTACTTC.

V is TRBV27 and J is TRBJ2-6, with D possibly matching TRBD2 (7 bases). Per the germline V gene, CDR1 is MNHEY and CDR2 is SMNVEV (reference sequence). The V gene lost 3 bases and the J gene lost 8 bases, with 11 bases spanning the gap. The CDR3 runs 14 residues. CDR3 sequence: CASSLAGASNVLTF. The CDR3 DNA reads as TGTGCCAGCAGTTTGGCGGGGGCTTCCAACGTCCTGACTTTC.

The CDR3 bases are TGCGCCAGCAGCTTGGGGGGGACAGAGATCAATGAGCAGTTCTTC. This sequence encodes CASSLGGTEINEQFF. This chain connects TRBV5-1 to TRBJ2-1, with TRBD1 matching over 7 bases. V was pared by 0 bases and J by 6 bases, with 6 bases of the junction left unmatched. The germline V gene has CDR1 SGHRS and CDR2 YFSETQ. The CDR3 loop spans 15 amino acids.

The chain employs TRBV5-8 and TRBJ1-4, with D perhaps matching TRBD1 (6 bases). V was trimmed by 0 bases and J by 4 bases, leaving 10 bases between them. CDR3 size: 15 residues. Germline V gene lookup returns CDR1 SGHTS and CDR2 YDEGEE. Here the CDR3 DNA reads TGTGCCAGCAGCTTGGGACAGGCTCTTAATGAAAAACTGTTTTTT. Translated: CASSLGQALNEKLFF.

The chain employs TRBV5-8 and TRBJ1-1, with D perhaps matching TRBD1 (6 bases). Per germline, CDR1 SGHTS and CDR2 YDEGEE. This CDR3 has 16 residues. V dropped 0 bases and J dropped 5 bases, with 17 bases sitting between them. In DNA, the CDR3 is TGTGCCAGCAGCTTGGCGAATGCAGGGGAGGGAACTGAAGCTTTCTTT. It is translated as CASSLANAGEGTEAFF.

CDR3 amino acids: CASSPTGRELFF. Written as DNA, the CDR3 is TGTGCCAGCTCACCAACAGGGAGGGAGCTGTTTTTT. The chain employs TRBV18 and TRBJ2-2; tentatively, D is TRBD1 (6 bases). Trimming took 2 bases from V and 9 from J, leaving 7 bases between them. CDR1 and CDR2 from the germline V gene are KGHSH and LQKENI. The CDR3 runs 12 residues.

This chain links TRBV14 with TRBJ1-2; TRBD1 matches at 7 bases. The CDR3 contains 16 residues. Germline V gene data show CDR1 as SGHDN and CDR2 as FVKESK. Unmatched junction bases numbered 15, after V lost 3 bases and J lost 8 bases. The CDR3 DNA reads as TGTGCCAGCAGCCATACATCCGGACAGGAACTCCAGGGCTACACCTTC. This sequence encodes CASSHTSGQELQGYTF.

The chain uses TRBV18 and TRBJ2-1; D possibly corresponds to TRBD1 (5 bases). Germline CDR1 reads KGHSH; CDR2 reads LQKENI. The CDR3 consists of 12 residues. Trimming took off 2 bases at V and 10 bases at J, with 9 bases between the two ends. CDR3 region: CASSPTTEEQFF. CDR3 in DNA: TGTGCCAGCTCACCAACGACAGAAGAGCAGTTCTTC. The full variable domain, its missing parts supplied by reference TRBV18 and TRBJ2-1, is NAGVMQNPRHLVRRRGQEARLRCSPMKGHSHVYWYRQLPEEGLKFMVYLQKENIIDESGMPKERFSAEFPKEGPSILRIQQVVRGDSAAYFCASSPTTEEQFFGPGTRLTVL.

The chain carries TRBV7-9 and TRBJ2-2, with D tentatively TRBD2 (6 bases). V was cut by 11 bases and J by 1 base, with 14 bases left in between. Germline-derived CDR1 and CDR2 are SEHNR and FQNEAQ (reference sequence). The CDR3 extends over 14 amino acids. In DNA form, the CDR3 reads TGTGCCCCGGCGAATAGCGGGAACACCGGGGAGCTGTTTTTT. Translated, it gives CAPANSGNTGELFF.

V is TRBV10-2 and J is TRBJ2-5, with TRBD2 matching 7 bases. The V segment lost 4 bases and the J segment 2 bases; nucleotides outside the gene matches: 13. CDR3 length equals 17 residues. CDR1 is WSHSY and CDR2 is SAAADI in the germline V gene. In nucleotides, the CDR3 is TGCGCCAGCAGTGCCTCCCGCTGGGCGGGGGAGCAAGAGACCCAGTACTTC. This translates into CASSASRWAGEQETQYF.

This clone was seen a handful of times. CDR3 residues: CASRRHTFDTEAFF. DNA of the CDR3: TGTGCCAGCAGGAGACATACCTTCGACACTGAAGCTTTCTTT. The rearrangement uses TRBV6-6 and TRBJ1-1; D gene uncertain. V was pared by 6 bases and J by 3 bases, with 14 bases between. The CDR3 is 14 amino acids. CDR1 MNHNY and CDR2 SVGAGI come from the germline V gene (reference sequence).

The J gene is TRBJ2-1, the V gene TRBV5-1; the D gene is possibly TRBD2 (5 bases). V lost 0 bases and J lost 0, with 7 bases in between. The CDR3 totals 15 residues. Germline V gene data show CDR1 as SGHRS and CDR2 as YFSETQ. The CDR3 coding sequence is TGCGCCAGCAGCTTGGGCGGGTTCTCCTACAATGAGCAGTTCTTC. Encoded protein: CASSLGGFSYNEQFF.

The genes are TRBV2 and TRBJ2-2; D may be TRBD1 (5 bases). This CDR3 contains 15 residues. CDR1 is SNHLY, CDR2 FYNNEI, per germline. V was cut by 7 bases and J by 0 bases, with 12 bases left in between. The CDR3 region is CASKRQITNTGELFF. In DNA, the CDR3 is TGTGCCAGCAAGAGACAGATAACGAACACCGGGGAGCTGTTTTTT.

The rearrangement links TRBV15 to TRBJ2-5, with D possibly TRBD1 on 5 matching bases. Germline V CDR1 and CDR2: LNHNV, YYDKDF (reference sequence). Trimming removed 2 bases at V and 5 bases at J, with 15 bases between. CDR3 length equals 15 residues. CDR3 DNA: TGTGCCACCAGCAGACCTATTCAGGGTAGGGAGACCCAGTACTTC. It codes for CATSRPIQGRETQYF.

The chain is built from TRBV3-1 (or the pseudogene TRBV3-2) and TRBJ1-3, with unresolved D. Germline CDR1 is LGHDT and CDR2 is YNNKEL (reference sequence). Trimming removed 8 bases at V and 0 bases at J, with 8 bases between. The CDR3 totals 13 residues. The CDR3 loop is CASSEVSGNTIYF. In DNA, the CDR3 is TGTGCCAGCTCGGAGGTCTCTGGAAACACCATATATTTT.

The chain combines TRBV24-1 with TRBJ2-3; 10 nucleotides align to TRBD1. Losses at the gene ends were 5 bases for V and 7 bases for J; bases not matched to a gene: 5. The CDR3 spans 14 residues. Germline V gene data show CDR1 as KGHDR and CDR2 as SFDVKD. The CDR3 sequence is CATSGGDRGYTQYF. The CDR3 nucleotides are TGTGCCACCAGTGGAGGGGACAGGGGATATACGCAGTATTTT.

The genes are TRBV1 and TRBJ2-1; the table's D call TRBD2 went unverified against the DNA. TRBV1 is annotated as a pseudogene. This CDR3 region has 14 residues. The CDR3 spells CTSSGGLAFNEQFF. CDR3 DNA sequence: TGCACCAGCAGCGGGGGACTAGCCTTTAATGAGCAGTTCTTC.

The J gene is TRBJ1-1, the V gene TRBV5-1; D not resolved. CDR3 length equals 14 residues. Looked up from germline, CDR1 is SGHRS and CDR2 is YFSETQ. V shed 0 bases and J shed 5 bases, with 11 bases lying between them. The CDR3 bases are TGCGCCAGCAGCTTGGGGAACGGGTTGACTGAAGCTTTCTTT. This sequence encodes CASSLGNGLTEAFF.